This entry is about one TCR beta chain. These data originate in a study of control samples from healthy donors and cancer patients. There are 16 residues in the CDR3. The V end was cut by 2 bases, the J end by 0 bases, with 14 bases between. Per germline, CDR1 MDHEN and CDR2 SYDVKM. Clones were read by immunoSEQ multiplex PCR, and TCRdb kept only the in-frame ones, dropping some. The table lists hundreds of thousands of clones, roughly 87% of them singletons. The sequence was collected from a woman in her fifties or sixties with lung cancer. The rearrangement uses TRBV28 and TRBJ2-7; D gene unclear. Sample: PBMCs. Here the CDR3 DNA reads TGTGCCAGCAGTTTAAATCTGTTCCCTCCCTCCTACGAGCAGTACTTC. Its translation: CASSLNLFPPSYEQYF.